This entry features one T cell receptor (beta chain) sequence. The CDR3 loop spans 15 amino acids. In germline, CDR1 is SQVTM, CDR2 ANQGSEA. The data are from a study of blood T cell repertoires in COVID-19. Some clones are missing from TCRdb's copy, which holds only in-frame ones; the method was immunoSEQ multiplex PCR. This table has under 200,000 clones, roughly 82% appearing once. The receptor was derived from a woman aged 55-70 years with acute COVID-19. The chain couples TRBV29-1 to TRBJ2-3; a possible D gene is TRBD2 (6 bases). Material for sequencing was PBMCs or T cells enriched from blood (not recorded which). For the CDR3, the DNA is TGCGGTGTAGCGGTTGGGAGCTCTAGCACAGATACGCAGTATTTT. Encoded protein: CGVAVGSSSTDTQYF.